One sample yielded the 17 T cell receptor beta chains listed below, sequenced in a study of blood T cell repertoires in COVID-19. Clones were sequenced by immunoSEQ multiplex PCR, and TCRdb holds only the in-frame ones, with some missing. The table lists approximately 72,000 clones, about nine tenths of them singletons, with 10% to 15% in the top ten. Sequencing was performed on peripheral blood. These receptors all come from a woman aged 60-75 years with acute or convalescent COVID-19.

The V gene is TRBV5-1, the J gene TRBJ2-5, with D perhaps TRBD2 (7 bases). V lost 1 base and J 5 bases, leaving 15 bases between the germline ends. Per the germline V gene, CDR1 is SGHRS and CDR2 is YFSETQ. The CDR3 is made up of 15 amino acids. CDR3 residues: CASSLNGGLRETQYF. CDR3 DNA: TGCGCCAGCAGCTTGAACGGGGGGCTTAGGGAGACCCAGTACTTC.

This clone was recorded a few times. The chain is built from TRBV3-1 (or the pseudogene TRBV3-2) and TRBJ1-1; a weak D match, TRBD1 (5 bases). Germline-derived CDR1 and CDR2 are LGHDT and YNNKEL (reference sequence). The CDR3 totals 17 residues. V was shortened by 1 base and J by 0 bases, with 15 bases between the two germline ends. CDR3 sequence: CASSQAIDRAMNTEAFF. The CDR3 bases are TGTGCCAGCAGCCAAGCGATTGACAGAGCGATGAACACTGAAGCTTTCTTT.

The chain joins TRBV11-3 to TRBJ1-2; perhaps TRBD1 as D (6 bases). Germline CDR1 and CDR2: SGHNT and YENEEA. The CDR3 covers 15 residues. V was shortened by 7 bases and J by 2 bases, with 17 bases between the two germline ends. This CDR3 is CASNIQGKVNYGYTF. CDR3 bases: TGTGCCAGCAACATACAGGGAAAGGTGAACTATGGCTACACCTTC.

V usage is TRBV6-1 and J usage is TRBJ1-2; no definite D call. Germline V gene data show CDR1 as MNHNS and CDR2 as SASEGT. Trimming removed 3 bases from V and 6 bases from J, with 14 bases in between. There are 14 residues in the CDR3. DNA for the CDR3: TGTGCCAGCAGTGAGGTAGGAGGGTTCAATGGCTACACCTTC. Translation gives CASSEVGGFNGYTF.

V and J are TRBV6-2 or TRBV6-3 and TRBJ1-2; D may be TRBD1 (6 bases). With 4 bases removed from V and 7 bases from J, the gap between germline ends came to 13 bases. The CDR3 loop spans 13 amino acids. CDR1 and CDR2 from the germline V gene are MNHEY and SVGEGT. The CDR3 nucleotides are TGTGCCAGCAGTTTAACAGGGCTACGTGGCTACACCTTC. Translating gives CASSLTGLRGYTF.

The gene calls are TRBV5-4 and TRBJ2-3; TRBD2 is a possible D gene (6 bases). Per the germline V gene, CDR1 is SGHNT and CDR2 is YYREEE (reference sequence). Trimming pared 4 bases from V and 10 bases from J, leaving 16 bases between. The CDR3 consists of 13 residues. The CDR3 loop is CASSDLESGAQYF. The DNA of the CDR3 is TGTGCCAGCAGCGATCTAGAATCGGGAGCGCAGTATTTT.

This chain joins TRBV3-1 (or the pseudogene TRBV3-2) and TRBJ2-5; 7 positions agree with TRBD2. CDR3 size: 14 residues. CDR1 is LGHDT, CDR2 YNNKEL, per germline (reference sequence). V shed 1 base, J shed 4 bases, and the junction held 3 bases outside the gene matches. The CDR3 bases are TGTGCCAGCAGCCAAGGGACTAGGTCAGAGACCCAGTACTTC. This encodes CASSQGTRSETQYF.

This chain joins TRBV27 and TRBJ2-1, with TRBD2 matching over 8 bases. V shed 5 bases, J shed 2 bases, and the junction held 8 bases outside the gene matches. The length of the CDR3 is 16 residues. CDR1 MNHEY and CDR2 SMNVEV come from the germline V gene (reference sequence). CDR3 in amino acids: CASSPFNGGAYNEQFF. CDR3 DNA sequence: TGTGCCAGCAGTCCCTTTAACGGGGGGGCCTACAATGAGCAGTTCTTC.

The V call is TRBV4-1, the J call TRBJ2-1, with TRBD1 matching over 7 bases. CDR3 length: 13 residues. Per the germline V gene, CDR1 is MGHRA and CDR2 is YSYEKL. Germline trimming cut 0 bases from V and 8 bases from J; bases unmatched to any gene: 1. The CDR3: CASSQEGGDEQFF. CDR3 bases: TGCGCCAGCAGCCAAGAAGGGGGCGATGAGCAGTTCTTC.

The V and J genes are TRBV27 and TRBJ2-1; possibly TRBD1 for D (6 bases). V was shortened by 5 bases and J by 7 bases, with 21 bases between the two germline ends. CDR1 is MNHEY, CDR2 SMNVEV, per germline (reference sequence). The CDR3 runs to 16 residues. CDR3: CASSIRAVGQKNEQFF. The CDR3 DNA follows: TGTGCCAGCAGTATCCGTGCGGTAGGACAGAAAAATGAGCAGTTCTTC.

This chain links TRBV3-1 (or the pseudogene TRBV3-2) with TRBJ2-7, with D uncertain. CDR1 is LGHDT and CDR2 is YNNKEL in the germline V gene (reference sequence). CDR3 length: 14 amino acids. Trimming took off 0 bases at V and 3 bases at J, with 9 bases between the two ends. The CDR3 sequence: CASSQDTGLYEQYF. CDR3 sequence (DNA): TGTGCCAGCAGCCAAGATACTGGGCTCTACGAGCAGTACTTC.

This clone appeared many times. This rearrangement joins TRBV7-8 to TRBJ1-6; no clear D gene. The CDR3 has 16 amino acids. Trimming left V 1 base short and J 4 bases short, with 11 bases between. Germline-derived CDR1 and CDR2 are SGHVS and FQNEAQ. The CDR3 is CASSLGGPAYNSPLHF. The CDR3 DNA reads as TGTGCCAGCAGCTTAGGTGGGCCTGCTTATAATTCACCCCTCCACTTT.

The chain's CDR3 is CASSESITRELFF. As DNA, the CDR3 is TGCGCCAGCAGTGAGTCGATTACTAGGGAGCTGTTTTTT. The V and J genes are TRBV10-2 and TRBJ2-2, with D hard to call. Germline V CDR1 and CDR2: WSHSY, SAAADI. The CDR3 extends over 13 amino acids. V was shortened by 0 bases and J by 9 bases, with 8 bases between the two germline ends.

The chain carries TRBV7-9 and TRBJ1-4; D is uncertain. The CDR3 sequence is 14 residues long. V was clipped by 1 base and J by 3 bases, with 6 bases between them. CDR1 SEHNR and CDR2 FQNEAQ come from the germline V gene (reference sequence). CDR3: CASSLGTSNEKLFF. For the CDR3, the DNA is TGTGCCAGCAGCTTAGGGACTTCTAATGAAAAACTGTTTTTT.

The chain carries TRBV5-4 and TRBJ2-1, with 9 nucleotides matching TRBD2. The V and J ends lost 2 bases and 3 bases, in that order; junction bases with no gene match: 3. This CDR3 comprises 15 residues. Germline V gives CDR1 SGHNT, CDR2 YYREEE (reference sequence). In DNA, the CDR3 is TGTGCCAGCAGCTTTAGACTAGCGGACTACAATGAGCAGTTCTTC. Encoded protein: CASSFRLADYNEQFF.

Within the sample, this clone is medium-sized. V gene TRBV15 combines with J gene TRBJ2-2, with 7 bases that match TRBD1. The junction had 4 bases not matched to a gene; V was cut back by 3 bases and J by 3 bases. The CDR3 runs 15 residues. Germline assignment: CDR1 LNHNV and CDR2 YYDKDF (reference sequence). The CDR3 DNA sequence: TGTGCCACCAGCAGGACAGGGATGGACACCGGGGAGCTGTTTTTT. Amino acids: CATSRTGMDTGELFF.

This clone was observed once. The chain combines TRBV18 with TRBJ1-2; D might be TRBD1 (5 bases). Germline V gives CDR1 KGHSH, CDR2 LQKENI. V lost 3 bases to trimming and J lost 2 bases, with 7 bases between them. The CDR3 loop spans 13 amino acids. DNA of the CDR3: TGTGCCAGCTCACCGGACACGAACTATGGCTACACCTTC. Encoded protein: CASSPDTNYGYTF.